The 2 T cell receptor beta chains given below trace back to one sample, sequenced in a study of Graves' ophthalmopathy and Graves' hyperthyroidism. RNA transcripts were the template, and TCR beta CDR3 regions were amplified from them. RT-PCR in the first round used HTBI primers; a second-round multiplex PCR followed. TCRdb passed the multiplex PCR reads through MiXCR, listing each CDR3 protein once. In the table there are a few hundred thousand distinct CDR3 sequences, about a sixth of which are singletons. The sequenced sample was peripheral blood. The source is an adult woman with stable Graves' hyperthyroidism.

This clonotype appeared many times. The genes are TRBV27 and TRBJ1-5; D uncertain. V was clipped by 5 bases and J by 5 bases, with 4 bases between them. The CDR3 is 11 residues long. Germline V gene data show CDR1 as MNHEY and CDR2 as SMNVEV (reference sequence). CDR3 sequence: CASSLYQPQHF. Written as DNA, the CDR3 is TGTGCCAGCAGTCTCTATCAGCCCCAGCATTTT.

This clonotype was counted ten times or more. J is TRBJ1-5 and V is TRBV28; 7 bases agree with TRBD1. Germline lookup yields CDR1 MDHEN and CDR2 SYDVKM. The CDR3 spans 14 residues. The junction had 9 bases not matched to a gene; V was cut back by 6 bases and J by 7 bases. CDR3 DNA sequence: TGTGCCAGCAGAGGGACAGTCTCGGGCCAGCCCCAGCATTTT. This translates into CASRGTVSGQPQHF.